This T cell receptor beta chain is drawn from a study of blood T cells in healthy people across ages. Every donor contributed roughly 10 milliliters of peripheral blood by blood draw. Isolated per sample were at least 6 million PBMCs. Notes on this clonotype: No antigen is known for it.

General study findings and limits: Diversity was higher, and naive CD4+ cells more numerous, in long-lived donors than in aged donors. Unsorted PBMCs prevented conclusive naive versus antigen-experienced comparison.

Germline V gene sequence: CDR1 LGHNA, CDR2 YNFKEQ. This CDR3 contains 13 residues. The V gene lost 4 bases and the J gene lost 9 bases, with 12 bases spanning the gap. A sample-barcoded 5' primer and a J-beta primer mix were used in a second PCR of roughly 7 to 11 cycles. A single record per CDR3 protein comes from TCRdb applying MiXCR to the 5' RACE reads. Counted here are around 1.1 million distinct CDR3 sequences, roughly two fifths occurring once; the ten biggest clones make up around 13%. The material sequenced was blood. The sequence was obtained from a man between 18 and 35 years old in good health. The rearrangement uses TRBV4-2 and TRBJ2-2, with D possibly TRBD1 on 5 matching bases. The CDR3 coding sequence is TGTGCCAGCAGCCTACCAGGGTCCCGGGAGCTGTTTTTT. It translates to CASSLPGSRELFF.